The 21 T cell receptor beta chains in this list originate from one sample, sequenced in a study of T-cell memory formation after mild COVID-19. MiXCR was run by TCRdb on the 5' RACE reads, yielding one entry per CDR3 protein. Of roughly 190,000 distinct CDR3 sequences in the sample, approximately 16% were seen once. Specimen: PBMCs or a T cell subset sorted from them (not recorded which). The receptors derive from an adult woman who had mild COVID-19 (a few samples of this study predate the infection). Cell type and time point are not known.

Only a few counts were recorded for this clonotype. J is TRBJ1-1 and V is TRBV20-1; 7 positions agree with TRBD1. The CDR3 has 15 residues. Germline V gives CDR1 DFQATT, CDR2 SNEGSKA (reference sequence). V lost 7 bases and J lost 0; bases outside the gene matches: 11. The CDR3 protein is CSGRAGDRLNTEAFF. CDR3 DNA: TGCAGTGGTCGGGCAGGGGACAGACTGAACACTGAAGCTTTCTTT.

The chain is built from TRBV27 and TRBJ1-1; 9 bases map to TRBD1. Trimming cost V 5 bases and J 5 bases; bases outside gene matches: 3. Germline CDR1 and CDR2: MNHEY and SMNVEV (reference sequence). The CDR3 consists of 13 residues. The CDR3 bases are TGTGCCAGCAGTAGACAGGGGGGTACTGAAGCTTTCTTT. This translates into CASSRQGGTEAFF.

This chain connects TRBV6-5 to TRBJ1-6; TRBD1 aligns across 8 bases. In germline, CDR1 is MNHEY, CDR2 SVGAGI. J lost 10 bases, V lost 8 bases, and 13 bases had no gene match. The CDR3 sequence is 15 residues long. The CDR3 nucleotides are TGTGCCAGCCGCTCTGGGGCGACAGGGGACTCACCCCTCCACTTT. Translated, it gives CASRSGATGDSPLHF.

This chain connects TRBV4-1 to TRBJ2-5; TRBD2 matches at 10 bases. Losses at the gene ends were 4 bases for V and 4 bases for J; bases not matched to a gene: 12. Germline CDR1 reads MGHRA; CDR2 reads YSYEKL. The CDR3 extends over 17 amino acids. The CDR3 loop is CASSRGTSGRAAETQYF. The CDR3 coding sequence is TGCGCCAGCAGCCGGGGTACCAGCGGGAGGGCCGCAGAGACCCAGTACTTC.

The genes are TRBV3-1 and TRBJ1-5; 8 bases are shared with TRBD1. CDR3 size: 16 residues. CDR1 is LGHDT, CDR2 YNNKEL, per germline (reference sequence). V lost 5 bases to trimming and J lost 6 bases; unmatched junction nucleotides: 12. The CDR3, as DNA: TGTGCCAGCAGCAAAGGGGCCCCAGGGGGCGGTCAGCCCCAGCATTTT. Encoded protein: CASSKGAPGGGQPQHF.

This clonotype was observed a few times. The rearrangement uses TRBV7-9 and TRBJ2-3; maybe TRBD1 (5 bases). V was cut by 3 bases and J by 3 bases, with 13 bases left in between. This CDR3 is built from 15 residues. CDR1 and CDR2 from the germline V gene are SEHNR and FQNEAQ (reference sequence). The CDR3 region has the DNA TGTGCCAGCAGCTTGTGGATCAGGGCGACAGATACGCAGTATTTT. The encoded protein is CASSLWIRATDTQYF.

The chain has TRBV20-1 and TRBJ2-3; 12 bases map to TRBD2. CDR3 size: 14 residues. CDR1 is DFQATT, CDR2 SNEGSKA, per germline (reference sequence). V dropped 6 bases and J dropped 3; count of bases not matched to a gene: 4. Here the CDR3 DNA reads TGCAGTGCCCGACTAGCGGGAGTGACAGATACGCAGTATTTT. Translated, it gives CSARLAGVTDTQYF.

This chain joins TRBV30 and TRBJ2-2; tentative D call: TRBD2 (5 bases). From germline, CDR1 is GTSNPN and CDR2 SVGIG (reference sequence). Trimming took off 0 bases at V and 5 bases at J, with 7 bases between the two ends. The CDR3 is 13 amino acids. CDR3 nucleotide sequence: TGTGCCTGGAGTGTAAGCGGTACCGGGGAGCTGTTTTTT. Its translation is CAWSVSGTGELFF.

In DNA form, the CDR3 reads TGTGCCAGCAGCTTGGGGGGGTTGGCAGCTAATGAAAAACTGTTTTTT. Translating it yields CASSLGGLAANEKLFF. This rearrangement joins TRBV5-5 to TRBJ1-4; D perhaps matches TRBD1 (5 bases). The CDR3 is 16 residues long. Germline V gene sequence: CDR1 SGHKS, CDR2 YYEKEE (reference sequence). The germline V and J ends were trimmed by 0 bases and 3 bases, with 12 bases remaining between them.

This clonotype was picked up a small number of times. The DNA for the CDR3 is TGTGCCAGCAGCTTCGGACTAGCGGGAGCAGATACGCAGTATTTT. It translates to CASSFGLAGADTQYF. This sequence joins TRBV5-4 and TRBJ2-3; 13 bases are a match to TRBD2. Trimming took 2 bases from V and 4 from J; bases not matched to a gene: 1. Germline V gene sequence: CDR1 SGHNT, CDR2 YYREEE (reference sequence). The length of the CDR3 is 15 residues.

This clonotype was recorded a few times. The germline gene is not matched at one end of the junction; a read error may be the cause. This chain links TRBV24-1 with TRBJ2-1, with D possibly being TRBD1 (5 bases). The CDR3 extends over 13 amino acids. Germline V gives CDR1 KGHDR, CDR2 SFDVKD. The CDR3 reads CATSDWLDNEQFF. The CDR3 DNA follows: TGTGCCACCAGTGATTGGCTGGACAACGAGCAGTTCTTC.

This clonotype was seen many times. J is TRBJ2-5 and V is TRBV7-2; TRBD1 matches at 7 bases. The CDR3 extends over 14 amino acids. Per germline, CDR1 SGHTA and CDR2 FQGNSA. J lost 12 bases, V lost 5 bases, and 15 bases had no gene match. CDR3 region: CASSPLGQPYPKYF. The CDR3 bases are TGTGCCAGCAGCCCCTTGGGACAGCCATACCCAAAGTACTTC.

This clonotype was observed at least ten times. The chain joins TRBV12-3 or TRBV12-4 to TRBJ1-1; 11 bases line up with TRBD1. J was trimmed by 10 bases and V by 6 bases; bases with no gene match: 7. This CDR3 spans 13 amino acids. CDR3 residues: CASSSDRGLGAFF. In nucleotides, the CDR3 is TGTGCCAGCAGCTCGGACAGGGGGCTGGGAGCTTTCTTT.

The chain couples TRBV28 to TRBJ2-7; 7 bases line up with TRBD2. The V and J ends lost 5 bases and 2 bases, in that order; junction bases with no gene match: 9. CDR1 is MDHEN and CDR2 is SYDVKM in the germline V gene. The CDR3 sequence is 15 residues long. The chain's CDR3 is CASSVEAGAPYEQYF. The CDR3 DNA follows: TGTGCCAGCAGTGTTGAGGCGGGAGCTCCCTACGAGCAGTACTTC.

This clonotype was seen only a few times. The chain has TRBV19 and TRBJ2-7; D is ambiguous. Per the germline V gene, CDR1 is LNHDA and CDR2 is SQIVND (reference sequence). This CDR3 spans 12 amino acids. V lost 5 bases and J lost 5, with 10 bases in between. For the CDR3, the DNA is TGTGCCAGTAGTTCTATAAGGGACGAGCAGTACTTC. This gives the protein CASSSIRDEQYF.

CDR3 loop: CASSSDWNNSPLHF. The CDR3 DNA sequence: TGTGCCAGCAGCTCAGACTGGAATAATTCACCCCTCCACTTT. This rearrangement joins TRBV7-6 to TRBJ1-6; D gene uncertain. Germline V lookup: CDR1 SGHVS, CDR2 FNYEAQ. The CDR3 loop spans 14 amino acids. V lost 4 bases to trimming and J lost 5 bases, with 9 bases between them.

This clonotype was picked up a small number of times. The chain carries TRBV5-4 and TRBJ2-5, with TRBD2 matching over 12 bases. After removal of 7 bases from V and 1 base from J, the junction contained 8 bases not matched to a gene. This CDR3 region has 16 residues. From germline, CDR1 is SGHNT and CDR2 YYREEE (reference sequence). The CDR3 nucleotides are TGTGCCAGCCGGCGCGGGACTAGCGGGTCCCAAGAGACCCAGTACTTC. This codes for CASRRGTSGSQETQYF.

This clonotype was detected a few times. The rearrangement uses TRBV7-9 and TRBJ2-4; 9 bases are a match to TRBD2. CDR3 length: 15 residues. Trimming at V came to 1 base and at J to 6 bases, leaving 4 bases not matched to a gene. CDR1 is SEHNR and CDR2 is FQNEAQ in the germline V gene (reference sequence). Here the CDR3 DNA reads TGTGCCAGCAGCTTAGAAGCGGGAGGTGGAAACATTCAGTACTTC. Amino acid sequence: CASSLEAGGGNIQYF. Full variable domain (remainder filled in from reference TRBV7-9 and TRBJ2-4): DTGVSQNPRHKITKRGQNVTFRCDPISEHNRLYWYRQTLGQGPEFLTYFQNEAQLEKSRLLSDRFSAERPKGSFSTLEIQRTEQGDSAMYLCASSLEAGGGNIQYFGAGTRLSVL.

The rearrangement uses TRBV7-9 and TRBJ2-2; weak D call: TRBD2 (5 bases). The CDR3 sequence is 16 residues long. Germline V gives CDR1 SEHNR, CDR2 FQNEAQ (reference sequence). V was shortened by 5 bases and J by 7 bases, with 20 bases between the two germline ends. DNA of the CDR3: TGTGCCAGCAGCCGGACGGGATTAGTGCGGCACGGGGAGCTGTTTTTT. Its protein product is CASSRTGLVRHGELFF.

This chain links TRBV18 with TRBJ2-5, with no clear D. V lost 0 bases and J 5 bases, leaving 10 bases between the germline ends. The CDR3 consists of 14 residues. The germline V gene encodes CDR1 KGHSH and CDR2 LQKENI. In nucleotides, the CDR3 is TGTGCCAGCTCACCACCGAGGTTAAGGGAGACCCAGTACTTC. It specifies CASSPPRLRETQYF.

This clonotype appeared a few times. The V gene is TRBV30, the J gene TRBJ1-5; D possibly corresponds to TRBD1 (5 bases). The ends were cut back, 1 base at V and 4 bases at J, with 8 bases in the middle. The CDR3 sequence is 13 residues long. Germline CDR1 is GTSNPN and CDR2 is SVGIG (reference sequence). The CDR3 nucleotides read TGTGCCTGGAGTGGGGACTTAAATCAGCCCCAGCATTTT. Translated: CAWSGDLNQPQHF.